This is a list of T cell receptor beta chains from one sample in a study of healthy donors' naive CD4 and CD8 T cells. In TCRdb, the reads were re-called with MiXCR into one record per CDR3 protein. The sample holds 200,000 or so distinct CDR3 sequences, about 74% seen once. The sample consisted of naive CD4+ and CD8+ T cells sorted from blood, pooled from several donors. The receptors stem from a pool of human donors in good health; the sample pools cells from several healthy donors. Both conserved end residues are part of each CDR3. The order of the fields is clone size, J gene, D gene, V gene, CDR3 DNA, CDR3 protein. A D gene is named only where the DNA matches it firmly. Some rows have no size entry. The others give once, few or many, or a class for an expanded clone.

clone_size: NA; j_call: TRBJ2-3; d_call: TRBD2; v_call: TRBV29-1; cdr3_nt: TGCAGCGCCCATCCTAGCGGTAGCACAGATACGCAGTATTTT; cdr3_aa: CSAHPSGSTDTQYF
clone_size: NA; j_call: TRBJ2-1; d_call: NA; v_call: TRBV6-2/TRBV6-3; cdr3_nt: TGTGCCAGCACAAACTTCAATGAGCAGTTCTTC; cdr3_aa: CASTNFNEQFF
clone_size: NA; j_call: TRBJ2-5; d_call: NA; v_call: TRBV5-4; cdr3_nt: TGTGCCAGCAGCCTACGAGGTGGCCCTCAGGAGACCCAGTACTTC; cdr3_aa: CASSLRGGPQETQYF
clone_size: NA; j_call: TRBJ1-1; d_call: NA; v_call: TRBV5-6; cdr3_nt: TGTGCCAGCAGCTTGGAACGGGACATGAACACTGAAGCTTTCTTT; cdr3_aa: CASSLERDMNTEAFF
clone_size: NA; j_call: TRBJ2-6; d_call: TRBD1; v_call: TRBV27; cdr3_nt: TGTGCCAGCAGTCGGCGGTCGGACAGGCCCAGCTCTGGGGCCAACGTCCTGACTTTC; cdr3_aa: CASSRRSDRPSSGANVLTF
clone_size: NA; j_call: TRBJ2-5; d_call: TRBD2; v_call: TRBV6-2/TRBV6-3; cdr3_nt: TGTGCCAGCAGTTTGGGCGGGGGGTTTCTGGAGACCCAGTACTTC; cdr3_aa: CASSLGGGFLETQYF
clone_size: NA; j_call: TRBJ1-1; d_call: NA; v_call: TRBV29-1; cdr3_nt: TGCAGCGTTGACGTGACTACTGAAGCTTTCTTT; cdr3_aa: CSVDVTTEAFF
clone_size: NA; j_call: TRBJ2-7; d_call: TRBD1; v_call: TRBV27; cdr3_nt: TGTGCCAGCAGTTTAGGACAGGGGGGCCACGAGCAGTACTTC; cdr3_aa: CASSLGQGGHEQYF
clone_size: many; j_call: TRBJ2-4; d_call: TRBD1; v_call: TRBV5-1; cdr3_nt: TGCGCCAGCAGCTTCGGGACAGGGGAAAACATTCAGTACTTC; cdr3_aa: CASSFGTGENIQYF
clone_size: NA; j_call: TRBJ2-7; d_call: NA; v_call: TRBV30; cdr3_nt: TGTGCCTGGAGCCCTACAGGGCTCGGCGAGCAGTACTTC; cdr3_aa: CAWSPTGLGEQYF
clone_size: NA; j_call: TRBJ1-4; d_call: NA; v_call: TRBV7-8; cdr3_nt: TGTGCCAGCAGCCAGGATCCGTCGGGTGAAAAACTGTTTTTT; cdr3_aa: CASSQDPSGEKLFF
clone_size: NA; j_call: TRBJ2-3; d_call: TRBD2; v_call: TRBV30; cdr3_nt: TGTGCCTGGAGCCCTAGCGGGAGGGCCGCAGATACGCAGTATTTT; cdr3_aa: CAWSPSGRAADTQYF
clone_size: NA; j_call: TRBJ2-1; d_call: TRBD1; v_call: TRBV15; cdr3_nt: TGTGCCACCAGCAGAGATCTGAAGGGGGCCACCTACAATGAGCAGTTCTTC; cdr3_aa: CATSRDLKGATYNEQFF
clone_size: NA; j_call: TRBJ1-5; d_call: TRBD1; v_call: TRBV29-1; cdr3_nt: TGCAGCGTTGCGACAGGGGGAGGACAGCCCCAGCATTTT; cdr3_aa: CSVATGGGQPQHF
clone_size: few; j_call: TRBJ2-1; d_call: NA; v_call: TRBV27; cdr3_nt: TGTGCCAGCAACCGAGGTAGCTCCTACAATGAGCAGTTCTTC; cdr3_aa: CASNRGSSYNEQFF
clone_size: NA; j_call: TRBJ2-2; d_call: TRBD1; v_call: TRBV27; cdr3_nt: TGTGCCAGCAGTTCCACCGACAGGGCCGGCGCCGGGGAGCTGTTTTTT; cdr3_aa: CASSSTDRAGAGELFF
clone_size: NA; j_call: TRBJ2-3; d_call: TRBD1; v_call: TRBV5-6; cdr3_nt: TGTGCCAGCAGCGGACAGGGGGCGAGCACAGATACGCAGTATTTT; cdr3_aa: CASSGQGASTDTQYF
clone_size: NA; j_call: TRBJ1-5; d_call: TRBD1; v_call: TRBV2; cdr3_nt: TGTGCCAGCAGCTACAGGGGAGGTAGCAATCAGCCCCAGCATTTT; cdr3_aa: CASSYRGGSNQPQHF
clone_size: NA; j_call: TRBJ2-3; d_call: NA; v_call: TRBV29-1; cdr3_nt: TGCAGCGTTGAAGATCTGCGGGACACCTCCACAGATACGCAGTATTTT; cdr3_aa: CSVEDLRDTSTDTQYF
clone_size: few; j_call: TRBJ2-5; d_call: NA; v_call: TRBV6-5; cdr3_nt: TGTGCCAGCAGTTACGGGGGGCAAGAGACCCAGTACTTC; cdr3_aa: CASSYGGQETQYF
clone_size: few; j_call: TRBJ2-1; d_call: NA; v_call: TRBV5-7; cdr3_nt: TGTGCCAGCAGCTTGATTCGGTACAATGAGCAGTTCTTC; cdr3_aa: CASSLIRYNEQFF
clone_size: NA; j_call: TRBJ2-7; d_call: TRBD1; v_call: TRBV5-6; cdr3_nt: TGTGCCAGCAGCACCTGGACAGGGGGCTTAAGCTCCTACGAGCAGTACTTC; cdr3_aa: CASSTWTGGLSSYEQYF
clone_size: NA; j_call: TRBJ1-3; d_call: TRBD1; v_call: TRBV27; cdr3_nt: TGTGCCAGCAGTGACGGGACAGCCGGAAACACCATATATTTT; cdr3_aa: CASSDGTAGNTIYF
clone_size: NA; j_call: TRBJ2-1; d_call: TRBD2; v_call: TRBV20-1; cdr3_nt: TGCAGCGCGCCTGGGAGGGTCCGGAGCTATGAGCAGTTCTTC; cdr3_aa: CSAPGRVRSYEQFF
clone_size: NA; j_call: TRBJ2-3; d_call: TRBD2; v_call: TRBV5-6; cdr3_nt: TGTGCCAGCAGCTTTGGACTAGCGGTTAGCACAGATACGCAGTATTTT; cdr3_aa: CASSFGLAVSTDTQYF
clone_size: NA; j_call: TRBJ2-7; d_call: NA; v_call: TRBV12-5; cdr3_nt: TGTGCTAGTGGTTCCCCATACAAGTTCTACGAGCAGTACTTC; cdr3_aa: CASGSPYKFYEQYF
clone_size: NA; j_call: TRBJ1-2; d_call: TRBD1; v_call: TRBV29-1; cdr3_nt: TGCAGCGTTGGTCGCCGACAGGGGGGTACGCAAGGCTACACCTTC; cdr3_aa: CSVGRRQGGTQGYTF
clone_size: NA; j_call: TRBJ1-1; d_call: NA; v_call: TRBV27; cdr3_nt: TGTGCCAGCAGTTTGATTGGGGCTGAAGCTTTCTTT; cdr3_aa: CASSLIGAEAFF
clone_size: NA; j_call: TRBJ1-2; d_call: NA; v_call: TRBV29-1; cdr3_nt: TGCAGCGTTGAAGATCGGGGTGGCTACACCTTC; cdr3_aa: CSVEDRGGYTF
clone_size: NA; j_call: TRBJ2-1; d_call: TRBD1; v_call: TRBV12-3/TRBV12-4; cdr3_nt: TGTGCCAGCAGGACCTCGGGACAGGGCCGATACAATGAGCAGTTCTTC; cdr3_aa: CASRTSGQGRYNEQFF
clone_size: NA; j_call: TRBJ1-4; d_call: NA; v_call: TRBV18; cdr3_nt: TGTGCCAGCTCACCACCCGGGGAGGAAAAACTGTTTTTT; cdr3_aa: CASSPPGEEKLFF
clone_size: NA; j_call: TRBJ2-1; d_call: TRBD1; v_call: TRBV29-1; cdr3_nt: TGCAGCGTTGAAGTGGGGGGACAGGGATATGAGCAGTTCTTC; cdr3_aa: CSVEVGGQGYEQFF
clone_size: NA; j_call: TRBJ2-1; d_call: NA; v_call: TRBV29-1; cdr3_nt: TGCAGCGTTGTAGGGCAGCGGCCTGAGCAGTTCTTC; cdr3_aa: CSVVGQRPEQFF
clone_size: NA; j_call: TRBJ2-1; d_call: NA; v_call: TRBV19; cdr3_nt: TGTGCCAGTCGCCGGGACTCCGTCACGCGCTCCTACAATGAGCAGTTCTTC; cdr3_aa: CASRRDSVTRSYNEQFF
clone_size: NA; j_call: TRBJ2-6; d_call: TRBD1; v_call: TRBV29-1; cdr3_nt: TGCAGCGTTGACCTGACAGGGGGGACTGGGGCCAACGTCCTGACTTTC; cdr3_aa: CSVDLTGGTGANVLTF
clone_size: NA; j_call: TRBJ1-1; d_call: TRBD1; v_call: TRBV19; cdr3_nt: TGTGCCGCGACAGGCTTCGGACAGGCTGAAGCTTTCTTT; cdr3_aa: CAATGFGQAEAFF
clone_size: NA; j_call: TRBJ2-1; d_call: NA; v_call: TRBV29-1; cdr3_nt: TGCAGCGTTGACCGCTTTTACAATGAGCAGTTCTTC; cdr3_aa: CSVDRFYNEQFF
clone_size: NA; j_call: TRBJ1-1; d_call: NA; v_call: TRBV5-5; cdr3_nt: TGTGCCAGCAGCTTGCGGCAGGGAGGCTTTCGCACTGAAGCTTTCTTT; cdr3_aa: CASSLRQGGFRTEAFF
clone_size: NA; j_call: TRBJ2-1; d_call: NA; v_call: TRBV5-6; cdr3_nt: TGTGCCAGCAGCTTCCTTTCTAGCGAGTACAATGAGCAGTTCTTC; cdr3_aa: CASSFLSSEYNEQFF
clone_size: NA; j_call: TRBJ2-1; d_call: TRBD1; v_call: TRBV29-1; cdr3_nt: TGCAGCGTACCGACAGGGGGGCCACAAACAATATCCTACAATGAGCAGTTCTTC; cdr3_aa: CSVPTGGPQTISYNEQFF
clone_size: NA; j_call: TRBJ2-5; d_call: NA; v_call: TRBV29-1; cdr3_nt: TGCAGCGTTGGAGAGGGCCCTAGAGAGACCCAGTACTTC; cdr3_aa: CSVGEGPRETQYF
clone_size: NA; j_call: TRBJ1-1; d_call: NA; v_call: TRBV29-1; cdr3_nt: TGCAGCGTTTCGGGACGGATGAACACTGAAGCTTTCTTT; cdr3_aa: CSVSGRMNTEAFF
clone_size: NA; j_call: TRBJ2-2; d_call: NA; v_call: TRBV11-2; cdr3_nt: TGTGCCAGCAGCTCCCCCCTGGCCTCGAACGGGGAGCTGTTTTTT; cdr3_aa: CASSSPLASNGELFF
clone_size: NA; j_call: TRBJ2-7; d_call: TRBD2; v_call: TRBV29-1; cdr3_nt: TGCAGCGTTGGGCTAGCGGGAAACGAGCAGTACTTC; cdr3_aa: CSVGLAGNEQYF
clone_size: NA; j_call: TRBJ2-7; d_call: NA; v_call: TRBV20-1; cdr3_nt: TGCAGTGCTAGAGATCTCCTTAGCTCCTACGAGCAGTACTTC; cdr3_aa: CSARDLLSSYEQYF
clone_size: few; j_call: TRBJ2-7; d_call: TRBD2; v_call: TRBV20-1; cdr3_nt: TGCAGTGCTAGTAGCGGGAGCTCCTACGAGCAGTACTTC; cdr3_aa: CSASSGSSYEQYF
clone_size: NA; j_call: TRBJ2-7; d_call: TRBD1; v_call: TRBV6-5; cdr3_nt: TGTGCCAGCAACACGAGGACAGGCCTCTACGAGCAGTACTTC; cdr3_aa: CASNTRTGLYEQYF
clone_size: NA; j_call: TRBJ2-7; d_call: NA; v_call: TRBV29-1; cdr3_nt: TGCAGCGTTCGAAAGAGCTCCTACGAGCAGTACTTC; cdr3_aa: CSVRKSSYEQYF
clone_size: NA; j_call: TRBJ2-5; d_call: NA; v_call: TRBV5-4; cdr3_nt: TGTGCCAGCAGCCGGGGGACGGACATACAAGAGACCCAGTACTTC; cdr3_aa: CASSRGTDIQETQYF
clone_size: NA; j_call: TRBJ1-1; d_call: NA; v_call: TRBV20-1; cdr3_nt: TGCAGTGCTATCGCCGGGACTGAAGCTTTCTTT; cdr3_aa: CSAIAGTEAFF